One and the same sample provided the 5 T cell receptor beta chains below, sequenced in a study of blood T cell repertoires in COVID-19. Some clones are missing from TCRdb's copy, which holds only in-frame ones; the method was immunoSEQ multiplex PCR. The sample consists of 150,000 to 200,000 clones, approximately 80% of them appearing once. Input material: PBMCs or T cells enriched from blood (not recorded which). These receptors originate from a woman aged 45-65 years who had recovered from COVID-19.

This sequence joins TRBV2 and TRBJ2-5, with TRBD2 matching over 7 bases. J gave up 2 bases and V 6 bases, and 6 bases lay outside the gene matches. This CDR3 is 14 amino acids long. Per the germline V gene, CDR1 is SNHLY and CDR2 is FYNNEI. CDR3 region: CASSQRREQETQYF. In DNA form, the CDR3 reads TGTGCCAGCAGCCAACGGCGGGAGCAAGAGACCCAGTACTTC.

The chain combines TRBV7-8 with TRBJ2-5; TRBD2 matches at 12 bases. Germline V gene lookup returns CDR1 SGHVS and CDR2 FQNEAQ. The CDR3 is 17 amino acids. J was trimmed by 6 bases and V by 6 bases; bases with no gene match: 14. The CDR3, as DNA: TGTGCCAGCAGGCCCCCGGGACTAGCGGGTTTAATCCAGACCCAGTACTTC. Translated: CASRPPGLAGLIQTQYF.

This clone came up a few times. The chain has TRBV27 and TRBJ1-6; the match to TRBD1 covers 8 bases. CDR1 MNHEY and CDR2 SMNVEV come from the germline V gene (reference sequence). The J segment lost 8 bases and the V segment lost 3 bases, leaving 3 bases of the junction unmatched. CDR3 length equals 14 residues. The CDR3 nucleotides are TGTGCCAGCAGTTTCAGGGGGCCGGATTCACCCCTCCACTTT. This translates into CASSFRGPDSPLHF.

The chain uses TRBV28 and TRBJ2-7; 9 bases align to TRBD2. With 5 bases clipped from V and 4 bases from J, the junction kept 6 bases outside the gene matches. Germline assignment: CDR1 MDHEN and CDR2 SYDVKM. CDR3 length: 14 amino acids. The CDR3, as DNA: TGTGCCAGCAGTAGGACTAGCGCGAAGTACGAGCAGTACTTC. It translates to CASSRTSAKYEQYF.

DNA for the CDR3: TGTGCCAGCAGTTTTGGGGGGGGAGGCAATCAGCCCCAGCATTTT. It yields the protein CASSFGGGGNQPQHF. The chain joins TRBV27 to TRBJ1-5, with D perhaps TRBD1 (5 bases). V was pared by 3 bases and J by 2 bases, with 11 bases between. CDR3 length equals 15 residues. The germline V gene has CDR1 MNHEY and CDR2 SMNVEV (reference sequence).